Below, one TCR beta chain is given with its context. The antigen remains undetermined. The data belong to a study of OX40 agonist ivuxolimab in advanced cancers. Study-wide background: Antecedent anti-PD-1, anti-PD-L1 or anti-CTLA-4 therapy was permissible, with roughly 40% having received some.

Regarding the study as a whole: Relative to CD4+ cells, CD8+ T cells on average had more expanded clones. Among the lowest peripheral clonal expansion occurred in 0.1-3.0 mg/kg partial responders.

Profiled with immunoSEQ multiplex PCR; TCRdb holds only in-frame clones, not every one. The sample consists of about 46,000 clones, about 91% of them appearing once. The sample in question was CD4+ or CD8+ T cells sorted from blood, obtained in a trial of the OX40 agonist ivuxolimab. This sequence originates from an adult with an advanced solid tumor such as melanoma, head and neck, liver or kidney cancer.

CDR3 loop: CAWSDRQISYEQYF. Written as DNA, the CDR3 is TGTGCCTGGAGTGATCGGCAGATCAGCTACGAGCAGTACTTC. The chain links TRBV30 to TRBJ2-7; no definite D call. V was cut by 1 base and J by 3 bases, with 13 bases left in between. CDR3 length: 14 amino acids. Germline assignment: CDR1 GTSNPN and CDR2 SVGIG (reference sequence).